Many counts were recorded for the clone carrying this T cell receptor (beta chain). This sample stems from a study of T cell repertoires in cytomegalovirus infection. Overall study: Both CMV infection and a matching HLA type were indicated by public TCR beta signatures.

Germline CDR1 and CDR2: SEHNR and FQNEAQ (reference sequence). This CDR3 region has 14 residues. The V gene end was trimmed by 5 bases and the J gene end by 3 bases; junction bases not matched to a gene: 2. TCRdb re-called the reads with MiXCR, one entry per CDR3 protein. The table shows approximately 320,000 distinct CDR3 sequences, with over 7.5% occurring only once. The chain uses TRBV7-9 and TRBJ1-2, with 11 bases fitting TRBD1. Specimen: PBMCs. The clonotype was recovered from a human donor in good health (CMV status not recorded). Some clones in this sample may be carry-over from other donors' samples. The CDR3 sequence is CASSPGQGDYGYTF. For the CDR3, the DNA is TGTGCCAGCAGCCCGGGACAGGGGGACTATGGCTACACCTTC. Drawing the rest from reference TRBV7-9 and TRBJ1-2, the complete variable domain is DTGVSQNPRHKITKRGQNVTFRCDPISEHNRLYWYRQTLGQGPEFLTYFQNEAQLEKSRLLSDRFSAERPKGSFSTLEIQRTEQGDSAMYLCASSPGQGDYGYTFGSGTRLTVV.